A selection of T cell receptor beta chains follows, all from one sample in a study of metastatic and nonmetastatic thyroid tumors. TCRdb reassembled clones from the PCR reads with MiXCR. The sample lists about 23,000 clones; approximately 15% were seen once. Sample: tumor tissue. The source of these receptors is a female donor with papillary thyroid cancer or a benign thyroid nodule (not recorded which). Some clones in this sample may be carry-over from other donors' samples. CDR3s include the opening cysteine and the closing phenylalanine or tryptophan. A D gene is named only where the DNA matches it firmly. Not every row has a clone size; where given, it reads once, few, many or a size class.

TRBV12-3/TRBV12-4	many	-	TRBJ1-2	CASSPSLRGGYTF	TGTGCCAGCAGTCCATCCCTCAGGGGTGGCTACACCTTC
TRBV5-8	many	-	TRBJ2-7	CASNPTGMSEEQYF	TGTGCCAGCAACCCTACCGGGATGTCTGAAGAGCAGTACTTC
TRBV12-3/TRBV12-4	many	-	TRBJ1-1	CASSFWGNEAFF	TGTGCCAGCAGTTTTTGGGGGAATGAAGCTTTCTTT
TRBV5-6	medium-sized	TRBD1	TRBJ1-2	CASSLQGQGTSGGYTF	TGTGCCAGCAGCCTCCAAGGACAGGGAACATCAGGTGGCTACACCTTC
TRBV10-2	many	TRBD1	TRBJ1-1	CASSRGQALEAFF	TGCGCCAGCAGCCGTGGACAGGCTCTTGAAGCTTTCTTT
TRBV19	many	-	TRBJ2-3	CASSMSSTDTQYF	TGTGCCAGTAGTATGTCCAGCACAGATACGCAGTATTTT
TRBV6-1	-	-	TRBJ2-7	CASSVTTGIVYEQYF	TGTGCCAGCAGTGTAACTACAGGGATCGTCTACGAGCAGTACTTC
TRBV6-1	large	TRBD1	TRBJ2-7	CASSSQGAGEQYF	TGTGCCAGCAGTTCACAGGGGGCGGGAGAGCAGTACTTC
TRBV2	many	-	TRBJ2-7	CASSPTRLNYEQYF	TGTGCCAGCAGTCCTACGCGCCTTAACTACGAGCAGTACTTC
TRBV3-1	many	-	TRBJ2-5	CASSQGGGGGTQYF	TGTGCCAGCAGCCAAGGTGGGGGCGGAGGGACCCAGTACTTC
TRBV5-1	many	TRBD1	TRBJ1-4	CASSLRQGVNEKLFF	TGCGCCAGCAGCCTTAGACAGGGAGTAAATGAAAAACTGTTTTTT
TRBV7-6	-	-	TRBJ2-1	CASSPLAVGIYNEQFF	TGTGCCAGCAGCCCACTGGCGGTGGGGATCTACAATGAGCAGTTCTTC
TRBV6-5	many	-	TRBJ2-6	CASSYGPSSGANVLTF	TGTGCCAGCAGTTACGGACCATCCTCTGGGGCCAACGTCCTGACTTTC
TRBV28	-	-	TRBJ1-2	CASSRGERDYGYTF	TGTGCCAGCAGCAGGGGAGAAAGAGACTATGGCTACACCTTC
TRBV5-1	medium-sized	TRBD1	TRBJ2-1	CASSNMDRGWNEQFF	TGCGCCAGCAGCAATATGGACAGGGGTTGGAATGAGCAGTTCTTC
TRBV3-1	medium-sized	-	TRBJ2-1	CASSPSWGGSYNEQFF	TGTGCCAGCAGCCCCAGTTGGGGTGGCTCCTACAATGAGCAGTTCTTC
TRBV2	few	-	TRBJ1-5	CASSELLGFNQPQHF	TGTGCCAGCAGTGAACTGTTGGGGTTCAATCAGCCCCAGCATTTT
TRBV5-6	many	TRBD2	TRBJ2-3	CASSHLAGGTDTQYF	TGTGCCAGCAGCCATCTAGCGGGGGGCACAGATACGCAGTATTTT
TRBV29-1	many	-	TRBJ1-1	CSVEGQGNTEAFF	TGCAGCGTTGAAGGGCAGGGGAACACTGAAGCTTTCTTT
TRBV6-6	-	TRBD1	TRBJ1-2	CASSYSSGTALNYGYTF	TGTGCCAGCAGTTACTCAAGCGGGACAGCTTTAAACTATGGCTACACCTTC
TRBV9	-	TRBD1	TRBJ2-2	CASSSRTGVGELFF	TGTGCCAGCAGCTCCCGCACAGGGGTCGGGGAGCTGTTTTTT
TRBV4-1	medium-sized	-	TRBJ1-4	CASSQDKAGMEKLFF	TGCGCCAGCAGCCAAGATAAGGCAGGGATGGAAAAACTGTTTTTT
TRBV6-2/TRBV6-3	medium-sized	TRBD2	TRBJ2-7	CASSPPTSGGGEQYF	TGTGCCAGCAGCCCTCCGACTAGCGGGGGCGGCGAGCAGTACTTC
TRBV6-1	medium-sized	TRBD1	TRBJ1-6	CASSAPDRAPYTLHF	TGTGCCAGCAGTGCTCCGGACAGGGCCCCTTATACCCTCCACTTT
TRBV5-1	many	TRBD2	TRBJ2-1	CASSLLAGGLNEQFF	TGCGCCAGCAGCCTACTAGCGGGGGGCCTCAATGAGCAGTTCTTC
TRBV5-1	-	TRBD2	TRBJ2-7	CASSLDSGASYEQYF	TGCGCCAGCAGCTTGGACAGCGGGGCATCCTACGAGCAGTACTTC
TRBV18	many	-	TRBJ1-2	CASSPEEGGYTF	TGTGCCAGCTCACCAGAAGAGGGTGGCTACACCTTC
TRBV18	many	-	TRBJ1-6	CASSPQGYNSPLHF	TGTGCCAGCTCACCACAGGGTTATAATTCACCCCTCCACTTT
TRBV6-1	medium-sized	-	TRBJ1-1	CASSPTTFGTEAFF	TGTGCCAGCAGTCCGACGACTTTTGGGACTGAAGCTTTCTTT
TRBV12-5	many	-	TRBJ2-7	CASGKEGAGYEQYF	TGTGCTAGTGGAAAAGAGGGGGCGGGGTACGAGCAGTACTTC
TRBV11-2	medium-sized	-	TRBJ2-1	CASSLETEGLYNEQFF	TGTGCCAGCAGCTTAGAGACAGAGGGCCTGTACAATGAGCAGTTCTTC
TRBV6-2/TRBV6-3	-	-	TRBJ2-5	CASSYSYSGFGETQYF	TGTGCCAGCAGTTACTCGTACAGTGGGTTTGGAGAGACCCAGTACTTC
TRBV6-1	-	-	TRBJ1-1	CASRMDRLEAFF	TGTGCCAGCAGGATGGACCGCCTTGAAGCTTTCTTT
TRBV4-1	-	-	TRBJ2-7	CASSPTLFVVTGEQYF	TGCGCCAGCAGCCCGACGTTATTTGTGGTGACGGGGGAGCAGTACTTC
TRBV6-2/TRBV6-3	-	-	TRBJ2-1	CASSWSTLLGNEQFF	TGTGCCAGCAGTTGGTCGACACTCCTGGGTAACGAGCAGTTCTTC
TRBV20-1	many	TRBD1	TRBJ1-4	CSATQIDRGTNEKLFF	TGCAGTGCAACCCAAATCGACAGGGGAACTAATGAAAAACTGTTTTTT
TRBV7-3	-	-	TRBJ1-4	CASSFRGGEKLFF	TGTGCCAGCAGCTTCCGGGGGGGTGAAAAACTGTTTTTT
TRBV12-3/TRBV12-4	few	-	TRBJ1-2	CASSWTETAGYTF	TGTGCCAGCAGTTGGACGGAAACTGCTGGCTACACCTTC
TRBV2	many	-	TRBJ1-2	CASSVWGTRGYTF	TGTGCCAGCAGTGTGTGGGGGACTCGAGGCTACACCTTC
TRBV12-3/TRBV12-4	many	-	TRBJ1-5	CASSLVDSNQPQHF	TGTGCCAGCAGTTTGGTAGATAGCAATCAGCCCCAGCATTTT
TRBV5-1	-	-	TRBJ2-2	CASSLFRAFTGELFF	TGCGCCAGCAGCTTGTTCAGGGCCTTCACCGGGGAGCTGTTTTTT